Below, 23 T cell receptor beta chains from the same sample are listed, as sequenced in a study of blood T cell dynamics during melanoma immunotherapy. Time point described: week 3, after first cycle of checkpoint inhibitor. The repertoire was sequenced with immunoSEQ multiplex PCR; TCRdb's copy has only in-frame clones and lacks some. The sample shows roughly 16,000 clones, 94% of them seen only once. The sample in question was effector memory CD8+ T cells from blood, obtained from a patient treated with checkpoint blockade. The receptors were sampled from a human donor with melanoma.

This clone was recorded once. V gene TRBV7-8 combines with J gene TRBJ2-3, with TRBD2 matching over 11 bases. V was clipped by 3 bases and J by 6 bases; unmatched bases: 8. The CDR3 runs 16 residues. CDR1 is SGHVS and CDR2 is FQNEAQ in the germline V gene. In DNA, the CDR3 is TGTGCCAGCAGCTTGGGGGGACTAGCGGATTTGGATACGCAGTATTTT. Residues: CASSLGGLADLDTQYF.

The sample holds one count of this clone. V and J are TRBV7-2 and TRBJ2-1; no clear D. This CDR3 has 11 residues. Trimming took 4 bases from V and 8 from J, leaving 6 bases between them. CDR1 and CDR2 from the germline V gene are SGHTA and FQGNSA. DNA of the CDR3: TGTGCCAGCAGCTCTAGTTATGAGCAGTTCTTC. Translation gives CASSSSYEQFF.

The chain joins TRBV4-1 to TRBJ2-3; TRBD2 agrees at 13 bases. The germline V gene has CDR1 MGHRA and CDR2 YSYEKL. With V trimmed by 1 base and J by 3 bases, 1 base remained unmatched. The CDR3 totals 16 residues. CDR3 in DNA: TGCGCCAGCAGCCAAGGGACTAGCGGGAGTACAGATACGCAGTATTTT. This translates into CASSQGTSGSTDTQYF.

The V call is TRBV10-3, the J call TRBJ2-3; TRBD2 matches at 9 bases. Germline CDR1 and CDR2: ENHRY and SYGVKD. V was pared by 3 bases and J by 2 bases, with 12 bases of the junction left unmatched. CDR3 size: 18 residues. This CDR3 is CAISDSREGTGYTDTQYF. CDR3 DNA sequence: TGTGCCATCAGTGACTCGCGGGAGGGTACAGGCTACACAGATACGCAGTATTTT.

CDR3: CASSVRDTESYEQYF. DNA for the CDR3: TGTGCCAGCTCAGTGAGGGACACAGAGTCCTACGAGCAGTACTTC. This chain links TRBV18 with TRBJ2-7; weak D call: TRBD1 (6 bases). Per the germline V gene, CDR1 is KGHSH and CDR2 is LQKENI. This CDR3 region has 15 residues. Trimming cost V 5 bases and J 1 base, with 15 bases left between them.

This clone came up once. The rearrangement links TRBV11-3 to TRBJ2-5, with D hard to call. In germline, CDR1 is SGHNT, CDR2 YENEEA. The CDR3 totals 15 residues. The V gene lost 1 base and the J gene lost 4 bases, with 13 bases spanning the gap. The CDR3 protein is CASSLGVESAETQYF. The CDR3 DNA sequence: TGTGCCAGCAGCTTAGGTGTGGAGTCGGCAGAGACCCAGTACTTC.

The chain uses TRBV28 and TRBJ2-2; D unresolved. This CDR3 contains 11 residues. Trimming took off 3 bases at V and 7 bases at J, with 3 bases between the two ends. Germline V gene data show CDR1 as MDHEN and CDR2 as SYDVKM. DNA for the CDR3: TGTGCCAGCAGTTTTAGCGGGGAGCTGTTTTTT. This translates into CASSFSGELFF.

This chain connects TRBV18 to TRBJ2-1; maybe TRBD2 (5 bases). The germline V gene has CDR1 KGHSH and CDR2 LQKENI. Trimming left V 3 bases short and J 8 bases short, with 17 bases between. The CDR3 is made up of 15 amino acids. The DNA of the CDR3 is TGTGCCAGCTCACCCTATGCGGCTAGCAACCATGAGCAGTTCTTC. Its protein is CASSPYAASNHEQFF.

V and J are TRBV2 and TRBJ2-4; D unresolved. There are 10 residues in the CDR3. Between the trimmed V and J ends, which lost 4 bases and 9 bases, there was a span of 4 bases. CDR1 SNHLY and CDR2 FYNNEI come from the germline V gene. CDR3 sequence (DNA): TGTGCCAGCAGTGGAGGCATTCAGTACTTC. Translation: CASSGGIQYF.

The genes are TRBV7-9 and TRBJ2-7; 11 bases are a match to TRBD1. V trimming: 5 bases; J trimming: 4 bases; junction bases outside the gene matches: 7. The germline V gene encodes CDR1 SEHNR and CDR2 FQNEAQ (reference sequence). This CDR3 is built from 15 residues. The CDR3 is CASSEGQGAEYEQYF. DNA for the CDR3: TGTGCCAGCAGCGAAGGACAGGGGGCGGAATACGAGCAGTACTTC.

CDR3 nucleotides: TGTGCCACCTCCGGGACAGGGGTCAATGAGCAGTTCTTC. This gives the protein CATSGTGVNEQFF. This chain uses TRBV27 with TRBJ2-1, with 10 bases identical to TRBD1. V lost 10 bases to trimming and J lost 6 bases; unmatched junction nucleotides: 6. The length of the CDR3 is 13 residues. Germline CDR1 MNHEY, CDR2 SMNVEV (reference sequence).

This clone was seen a few times. The chain carries TRBV7-7 and TRBJ2-2; 7 bases are a match to TRBD1. The germline CDR1 and CDR2 sequences are SSHAT and FNYEAQ (reference sequence). The ends lost 5 bases at V and 6 bases at J; junction bases unmatched: 3. This CDR3 has 13 residues. DNA of the CDR3: TGTGCCAGCAGCCCGCAGGGGGCCGGGGAGCTGTTTTTT. Translation: CASSPQGAGELFF.

The genes are TRBV7-9 and TRBJ2-5; 11 positions match TRBD2. This CDR3 comprises 16 residues. The germline gives CDR1 SEHNR, CDR2 FQNEAQ (reference sequence). The V and J ends lost 6 bases and 5 bases, in that order; junction bases with no gene match: 11. CDR3 in DNA: TGTGCCAGCAGTCCCGCACTAGCGGGAGTCGGCGAGACCCAGTACTTC. It encodes CASSPALAGVGETQYF.

The chain combines TRBV9 with TRBJ2-4, with TRBD2 as a possible D gene (7 bases). V shed 0 bases and J shed 0 bases, with 13 bases lying between them. The length of the CDR3 is 17 residues. The germline CDR1 and CDR2 sequences are SGDLS and YYNGEE. The CDR3 protein is CASSVGRGLSAKNIQYF. The CDR3 DNA reads as TGTGCCAGCAGCGTAGGGCGGGGGCTTTCAGCCAAAAACATTCAGTACTTC.

The table lists this clone with a count of one. The chain has TRBV28 and TRBJ2-7, with a possible D match to TRBD2 (6 bases). The V end was cut by 5 bases, the J end by 2 bases, with 19 bases between. Germline V gene lookup returns CDR1 MDHEN and CDR2 SYDVKM. This CDR3 spans 16 amino acids. The CDR3 reads CASSTPRDLITYEQYF. CDR3 bases: TGTGCCAGCAGTACCCCGCGGGACTTGATAACCTACGAGCAGTACTTC.

The J gene is TRBJ2-7, the V gene TRBV27, with 10 bases fitting TRBD2. Germline assignment: CDR1 MNHEY and CDR2 SMNVEV (reference sequence). Unmatched junction bases numbered 4, after V lost 5 bases and J lost 3 bases. This CDR3 is built from 14 residues. CDR3 sequence: CASSPGTSDYEQYF. In DNA form, the CDR3 reads TGTGCCAGCAGTCCTGGGACTAGCGACTACGAGCAGTACTTC.

The chain couples TRBV7-8 to TRBJ1-1; possible D gene TRBD1, 6 bases. CDR3 length: 16 residues. Trimming took 1 base from V and 1 from J, leaving 13 bases between them. Germline CDR1 reads SGHVS; CDR2 reads FQNEAQ. CDR3 sequence (DNA): TGTGCCAGCAGCTTAGAGTTGACAGGTGGGAACACTGAAGCTTTCTTT. This sequence encodes CASSLELTGGNTEAFF.

V is TRBV18 and J is TRBJ2-3; 7 nucleotides align to TRBD1. With V trimmed by 10 bases and J by 2 bases, 6 bases remained unmatched. CDR3 length: 13 residues. Germline-derived CDR1 and CDR2 are KGHSH and LQKENI. CDR3 sequence reads: CATIGQDTDTQYF. The CDR3 nucleotides read TGTGCCACTATCGGACAGGACACAGATACGCAGTATTTT. The full variable domain, completed using reference TRBV18 and TRBJ2-3, is NAGVMQNPRHLVRRRGQEARLRCSPMKGHSHVYWYRQLPEEGLKFMVYLQKENIIDESGMPKERFSAEFPKEGPSILRIQQVVRGDSAAYFCATIGQDTDTQYFGPGTRLTVL.

This rearrangement joins TRBV7-6 to TRBJ2-2, with TRBD1 matching over 7 bases. CDR1 and CDR2 from the germline V gene are SGHVS and FNYEAQ. This CDR3 contains 13 residues. V trimming: 7 bases; J trimming: 8 bases; junction bases outside the gene matches: 7. CDR3: CASKTGRKGELFF. CDR3 coding DNA: TGTGCCAGCAAGACAGGGAGAAAAGGGGAGCTGTTTTTT.

This clone was seen just once. The chain carries TRBV29-1 and TRBJ2-7; tentative D call: TRBD1 (6 bases). The CDR3 consists of 13 residues. Trimming left V 6 bases short and J 2 bases short, with 14 bases between. Germline V gene sequence: CDR1 SQVTM, CDR2 ANQGSEA. For the CDR3, the DNA is TGCAGCGTACGGACAGATCAGACCTACGAGCAGTACTTC. This gives the protein CSVRTDQTYEQYF.

This clone came up once. The chain combines TRBV5-1 with TRBJ2-7; D tentatively fits TRBD1 or TRBD2 (6 bases each). V was trimmed by 2 bases and J by 5 bases, leaving 14 bases between them. Per germline, CDR1 SGHRS and CDR2 YFSETQ. The CDR3 is made up of 14 amino acids. CDR3: CASSLPGAGNEQYF. The CDR3 DNA follows: TGCGCCAGCAGCTTACCGGGGGCGGGCAACGAGCAGTACTTC. Full variable domain (remainder filled in from reference TRBV5-1 and TRBJ2-7): KAGVTQTPRYLIKTRGQQVTLSCSPISGHRSVSWYQQTPGQGLQFLFEYFSETQRNKGNFPGRFSGRQFSNSRSEMNVSTLELGDSALYLCASSLPGAGNEQYFGPGTRLTVT.

CDR3 in amino acids: CASSQQAGPTYEQYF. The CDR3 DNA reads as TGCGCCAGCAGCCAACAAGCGGGCCCTACCTACGAGCAGTACTTC. V usage is TRBV4-1 and J usage is TRBJ2-7; TRBD2 is a possible D gene (6 bases). The CDR3 spans 15 residues. V gave up 2 bases and J gave up 2 bases, with 13 bases separating them. Germline loops: CDR1 MGHRA, CDR2 YSYEKL.

The chain links TRBV27 to TRBJ2-7, with D perhaps TRBD1 (6 bases). The CDR3 is 17 residues long. The V end lost 0 bases, the J end lost 1 base, and 16 bases lay between the germline ends. Germline CDR1 MNHEY, CDR2 SMNVEV (reference sequence). CDR3 sequence (DNA): TGTGCCAGCAGTTTATCAAGGGGGACGGGGAGATCCTACGAGCAGTACTTC. It is translated as CASSLSRGTGRSYEQYF.